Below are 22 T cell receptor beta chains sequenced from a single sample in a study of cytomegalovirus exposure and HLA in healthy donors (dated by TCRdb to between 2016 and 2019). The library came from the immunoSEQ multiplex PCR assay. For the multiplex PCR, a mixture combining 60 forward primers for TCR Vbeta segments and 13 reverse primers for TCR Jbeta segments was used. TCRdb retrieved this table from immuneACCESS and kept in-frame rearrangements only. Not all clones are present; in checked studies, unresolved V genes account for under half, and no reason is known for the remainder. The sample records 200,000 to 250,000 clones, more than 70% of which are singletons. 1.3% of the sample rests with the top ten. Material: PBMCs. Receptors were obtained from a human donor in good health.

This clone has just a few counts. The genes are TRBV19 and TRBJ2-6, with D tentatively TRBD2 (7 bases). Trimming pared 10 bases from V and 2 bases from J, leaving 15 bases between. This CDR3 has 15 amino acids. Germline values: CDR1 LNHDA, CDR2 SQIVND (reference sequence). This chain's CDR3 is CATKRGGAGANVLTF. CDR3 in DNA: TGTGCCACTAAAAGGGGGGGCGCTGGGGCCAACGTCCTGACTTTC.

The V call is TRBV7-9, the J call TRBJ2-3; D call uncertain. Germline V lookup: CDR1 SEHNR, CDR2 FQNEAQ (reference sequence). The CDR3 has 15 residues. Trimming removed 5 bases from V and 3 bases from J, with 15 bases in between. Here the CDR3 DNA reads TGTGCCAGCAGCCCGTACTACCAAGAGACAGATACGCAGTATTTT. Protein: CASSPYYQETDTQYF.

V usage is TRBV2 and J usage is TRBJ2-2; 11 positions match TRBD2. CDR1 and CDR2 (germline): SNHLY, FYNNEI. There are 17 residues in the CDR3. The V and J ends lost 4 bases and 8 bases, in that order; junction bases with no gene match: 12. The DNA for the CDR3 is TGTGCCAGCAGTGTGCGGGGCCTAGCGGGAGGCCCGGGGGAGCTGTTTTTT. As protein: CASSVRGLAGGPGELFF.

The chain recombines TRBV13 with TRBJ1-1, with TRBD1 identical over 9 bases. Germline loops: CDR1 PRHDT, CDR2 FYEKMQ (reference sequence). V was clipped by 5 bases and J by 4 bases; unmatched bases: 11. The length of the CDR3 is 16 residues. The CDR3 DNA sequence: TGTGCCAGCAGCCCGGCAACAGGGGGCTGGACCACTGAAGCTTTCTTT. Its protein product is CASSPATGGWTTEAFF.

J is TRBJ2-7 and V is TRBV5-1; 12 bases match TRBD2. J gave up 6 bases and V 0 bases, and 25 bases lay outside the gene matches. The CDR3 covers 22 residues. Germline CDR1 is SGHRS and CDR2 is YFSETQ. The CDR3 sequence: CASSLGLAGAPESYRGESEQYF. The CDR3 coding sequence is TGCGCCAGCAGCTTGGGACTAGCGGGAGCTCCCGAGTCGTACCGAGGTGAAAGCGAGCAGTACTTC. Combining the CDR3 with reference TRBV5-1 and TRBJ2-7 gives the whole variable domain KAGVTQTPRYLIKTRGQQVTLSCSPISGHRSVSWYQQTPGQGLQFLFEYFSETQRNKGNFPGRFSGRQFSNSRSEMNVSTLELGDSALYLCASSLGLAGAPESYRGESEQYFGPGTRLTVT.

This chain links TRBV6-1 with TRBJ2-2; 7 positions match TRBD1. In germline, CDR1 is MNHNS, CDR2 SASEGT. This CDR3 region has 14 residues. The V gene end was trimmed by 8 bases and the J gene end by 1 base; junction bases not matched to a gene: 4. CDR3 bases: TGTGCCAGCCGGGCAGGGGGGAACACCGGGGAGCTGTTTTTT. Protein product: CASRAGGNTGELFF.

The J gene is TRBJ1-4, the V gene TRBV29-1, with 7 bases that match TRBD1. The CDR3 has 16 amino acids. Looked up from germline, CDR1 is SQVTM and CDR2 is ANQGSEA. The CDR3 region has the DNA TGCGGGGCGGGACAGAAGACTTACAGAGCTAATGAAAAACTGTTTTTT. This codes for CGAGQKTYRANEKLFF. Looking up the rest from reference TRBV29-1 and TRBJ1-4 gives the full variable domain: SAVISQKPSRDICQRGTSLTIQCQVDSQVTMMFWYRQQPGQSLTLIATANQGSEATYESGFVIDKFPISRPNLTFSTLTVSNMSPEDSSIYLCGAGQKTYRANEKLFFGSGTQLSVL.

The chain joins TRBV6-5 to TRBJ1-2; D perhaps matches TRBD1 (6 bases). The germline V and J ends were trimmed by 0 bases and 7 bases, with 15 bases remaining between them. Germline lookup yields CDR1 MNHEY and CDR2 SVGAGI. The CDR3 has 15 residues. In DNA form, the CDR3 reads TGTGCCAGCAGTTACTCTTACAGGGTGAAGGCTGGCTACACCTTC. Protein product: CASSYSYRVKAGYTF.

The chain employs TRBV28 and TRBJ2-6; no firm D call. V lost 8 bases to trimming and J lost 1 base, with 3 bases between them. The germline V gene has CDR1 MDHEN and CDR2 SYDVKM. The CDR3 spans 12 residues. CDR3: CASLSGANVLTF. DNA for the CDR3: TGTGCCAGCCTATCTGGGGCCAACGTCCTGACTTTC.

Here the CDR3 DNA reads TGTGCCAGTAGTACCCGGACAGGCTGGACTGAAGCTTTCTTT. Translation: CASSTRTGWTEAFF. The chain employs TRBV19 and TRBJ1-1; 7 nucleotides align to TRBD1. V lost 4 bases to trimming and J lost 5 bases; unmatched junction nucleotides: 7. CDR1 and CDR2 (germline): LNHDA, SQIVND (reference sequence). The CDR3 spans 14 residues.

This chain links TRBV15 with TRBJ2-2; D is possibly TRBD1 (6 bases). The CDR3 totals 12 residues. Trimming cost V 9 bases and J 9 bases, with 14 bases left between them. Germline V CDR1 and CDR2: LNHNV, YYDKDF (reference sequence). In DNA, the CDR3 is TGTGCCACACAGGGCCAGGAACGGGAGCTGTTTTTT. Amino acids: CATQGQERELFF.

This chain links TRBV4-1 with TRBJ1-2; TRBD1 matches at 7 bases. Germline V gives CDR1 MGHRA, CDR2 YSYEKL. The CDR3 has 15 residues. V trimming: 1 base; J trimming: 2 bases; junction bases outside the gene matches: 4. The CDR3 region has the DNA TGCGCCAGCAGCCAAGTTGACAGGGCCAACTATGGCTACACCTTC. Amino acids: CASSQVDRANYGYTF.

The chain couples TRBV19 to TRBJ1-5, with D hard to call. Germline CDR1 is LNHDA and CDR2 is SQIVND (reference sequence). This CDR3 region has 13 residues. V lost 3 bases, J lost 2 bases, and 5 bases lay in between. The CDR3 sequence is CASSISRNQPQHF. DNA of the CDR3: TGTGCCAGTAGTATCAGTCGCAATCAGCCCCAGCATTTT.

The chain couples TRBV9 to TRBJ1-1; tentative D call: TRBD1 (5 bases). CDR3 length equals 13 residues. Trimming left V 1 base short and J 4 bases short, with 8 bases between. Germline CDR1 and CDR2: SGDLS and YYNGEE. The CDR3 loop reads CASSVQGSTEAFF. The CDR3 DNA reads TGTGCCAGCAGCGTACAGGGTTCCACTGAAGCTTTCTTT.

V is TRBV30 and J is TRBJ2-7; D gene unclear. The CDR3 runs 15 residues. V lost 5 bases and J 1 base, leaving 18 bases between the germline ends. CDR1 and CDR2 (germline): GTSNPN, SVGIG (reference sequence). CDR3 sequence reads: CAWSTRTARSYEQYF. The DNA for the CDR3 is TGTGCCTGGTCCACGAGAACGGCCAGGTCCTACGAGCAGTACTTC.

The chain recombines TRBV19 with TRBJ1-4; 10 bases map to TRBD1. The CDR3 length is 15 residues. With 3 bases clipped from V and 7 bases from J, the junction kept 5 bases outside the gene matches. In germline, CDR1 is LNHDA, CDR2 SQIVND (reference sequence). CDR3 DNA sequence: TGTGCCAGTAGTATCGGGACAGGGGTGTCTGAAAAACTGTTTTTT. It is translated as CASSIGTGVSEKLFF.

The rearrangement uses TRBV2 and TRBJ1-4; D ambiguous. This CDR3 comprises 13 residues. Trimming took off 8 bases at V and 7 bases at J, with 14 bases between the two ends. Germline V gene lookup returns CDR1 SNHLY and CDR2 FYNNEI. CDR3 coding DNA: TGTGCCAGCGCGCAAGACACCCCTGAAAAACTGTTTTTT. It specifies CASAQDTPEKLFF.

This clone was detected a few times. CDR3 residues: CASSGGADTGELFF. DNA of the CDR3: TGTGCCAGCAGCGGGGGGGCAGATACCGGGGAGCTGTTTTTT. The chain couples TRBV7-3 to TRBJ2-2, with D perhaps matching TRBD2 (7 bases). The germline CDR1 and CDR2 sequences are SGHTA and FQGTGA. The CDR3 sequence is 14 residues long. V was shortened by 5 bases and J by 5 bases, with 12 bases between the two germline ends.

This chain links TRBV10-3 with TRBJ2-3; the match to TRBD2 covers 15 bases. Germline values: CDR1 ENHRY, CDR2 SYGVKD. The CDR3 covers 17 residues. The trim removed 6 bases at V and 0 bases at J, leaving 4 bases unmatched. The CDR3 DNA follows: TGTGCCATCAGCGACGGGACTAGCGGGAGGAGCACAGATACGCAGTATTTT. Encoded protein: CAISDGTSGRSTDTQYF.

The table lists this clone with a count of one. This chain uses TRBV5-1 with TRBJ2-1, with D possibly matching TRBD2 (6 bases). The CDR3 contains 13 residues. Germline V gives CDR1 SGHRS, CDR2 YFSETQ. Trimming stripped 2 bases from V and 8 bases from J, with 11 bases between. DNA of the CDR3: TGCGCCAGCAGCTTTACGCGGGACCATGAGCAGTTCTTC. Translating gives CASSFTRDHEQFF.

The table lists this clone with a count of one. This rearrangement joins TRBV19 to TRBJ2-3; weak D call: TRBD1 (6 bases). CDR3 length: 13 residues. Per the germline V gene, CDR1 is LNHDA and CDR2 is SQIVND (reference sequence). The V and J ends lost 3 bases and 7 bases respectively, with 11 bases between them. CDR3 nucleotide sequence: TGTGCCAGTAGTATTGGAACAGGGAATACGCAGTATTTT. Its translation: CASSIGTGNTQYF.

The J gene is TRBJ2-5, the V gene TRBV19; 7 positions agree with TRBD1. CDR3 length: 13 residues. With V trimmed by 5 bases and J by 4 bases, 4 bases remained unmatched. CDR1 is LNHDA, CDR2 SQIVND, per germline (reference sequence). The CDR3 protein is CASSPGDRETQYF. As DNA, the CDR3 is TGTGCCAGTAGTCCCGGGGACAGAGAGACCCAGTACTTC.